This T cell receptor beta chain was captured by sequencing in a study of T cells after yellow fever vaccination. TCRdb passed the 5' RACE reads through MiXCR, listing each CDR3 protein once. In the table there are 510,000 or so distinct CDR3 sequences, about a fifth of which are singletons. This CDR3 region has 20 residues. The germline V gene has CDR1 SGHTA and CDR2 FQGTGA. The V and J ends lost 1 base and 7 bases, in that order; junction bases with no gene match: 15. This clonotype was observed a few times. Material: PBMCs, obtained 15 days after the yellow fever booster vaccination. The chain recombines TRBV7-3 with TRBJ2-1; 14 nucleotides align to TRBD2. This sequence originates from a man aged 30 to 45 who received the YFV17D yellow fever vaccine. In DNA form, the CDR3 reads TGTGCCAGCAGCTTAAGGTCCCGACAGACCGGGACTAGCGGGAGAAATGAGCAGTTCTTC. It yields the protein CASSLRSRQTGTSGRNEQFF.